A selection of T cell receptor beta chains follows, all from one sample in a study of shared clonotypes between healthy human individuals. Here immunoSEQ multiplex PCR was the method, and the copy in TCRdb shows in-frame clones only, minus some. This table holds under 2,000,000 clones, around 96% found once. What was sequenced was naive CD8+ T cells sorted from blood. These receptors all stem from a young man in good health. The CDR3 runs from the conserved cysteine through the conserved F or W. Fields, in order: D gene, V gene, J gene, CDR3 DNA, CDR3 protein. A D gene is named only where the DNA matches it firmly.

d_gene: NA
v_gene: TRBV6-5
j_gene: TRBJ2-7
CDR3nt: TGTGCCAGCAGTTACGGGGCAAGGGTGGACGAGCAGTACTTC
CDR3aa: CASSYGARVDEQYF

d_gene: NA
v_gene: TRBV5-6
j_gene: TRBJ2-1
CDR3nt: TGTGCCAGCAGCTTGGAAGTAGGTGAGCAGTTCTTC
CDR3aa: CASSLEVGEQFF

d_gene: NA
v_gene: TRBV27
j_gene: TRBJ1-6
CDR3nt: TGTGCCAGCAGTCTTCAACCCGGGACACTTGATTCACCCCTCCACTTT
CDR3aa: CASSLQPGTLDSPLHF

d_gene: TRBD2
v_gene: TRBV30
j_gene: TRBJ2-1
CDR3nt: TGTTCCCTATCCGGGACTAGCGGGGTCTACGATGAGCAGTTCTTC
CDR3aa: CSLSGTSGVYDEQFF

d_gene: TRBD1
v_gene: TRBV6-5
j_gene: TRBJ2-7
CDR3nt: TGTGCCAGCTCCTTCGGGACAGGAGGAAACTACGAGCAGTACTTC
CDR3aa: CASSFGTGGNYEQYF

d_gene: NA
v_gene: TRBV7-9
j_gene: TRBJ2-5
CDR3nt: TGTGCCAGCAGCCCCGGGACCGAAGAGACCCAGTACTTC
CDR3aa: CASSPGTEETQYF

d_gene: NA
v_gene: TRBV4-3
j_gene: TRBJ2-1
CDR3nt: TGCGCCAGCAGCCGCATCTTCGATTGGGGACTCCCTTCGGGTGAGCAGTTCTTC
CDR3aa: CASSRIFDWGLPSGEQFF

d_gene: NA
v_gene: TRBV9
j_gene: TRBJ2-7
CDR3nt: TGTGCCAGCAGCCTCAAGGGGGTTGTGGACGAGCAGTACTTC
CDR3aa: CASSLKGVVDEQYF

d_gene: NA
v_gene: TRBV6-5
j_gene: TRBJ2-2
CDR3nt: TGTGCCAGCAGGTTCGCGAACACCGGGGAGCTGTTTTTT
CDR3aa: CASRFANTGELFF

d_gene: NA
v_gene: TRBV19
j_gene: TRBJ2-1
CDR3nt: TGTGCCAGTAGTATAGTAGGGGGACTCCTCCTCTCCTACAATGAGCAGTTCTTC
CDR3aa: CASSIVGGLLLSYNEQFF

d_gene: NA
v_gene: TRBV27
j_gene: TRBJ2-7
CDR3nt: TGTGCCAGCGGGGGGTGGGACGGACGGTCAGCCTACGAGCAGTACTTC
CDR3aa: CASGGWDGRSAYEQYF

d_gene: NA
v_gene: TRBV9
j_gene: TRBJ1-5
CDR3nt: TGTGCCAGCAGCGCAAGCGCGGGGGACTACAATCAGCCCCAGCATTTT
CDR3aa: CASSASAGDYNQPQHF

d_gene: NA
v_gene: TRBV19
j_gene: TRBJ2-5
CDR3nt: TGTGCCAGTAGTATAGGGGACGAACAAGAGACCCAGTACTTC
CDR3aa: CASSIGDEQETQYF

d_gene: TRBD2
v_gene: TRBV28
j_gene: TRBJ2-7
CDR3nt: TGTGCCAGCAGTTCGAGACTAGCGGGGGTCGGGGAGCAGTACTTC
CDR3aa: CASSSRLAGVGEQYF

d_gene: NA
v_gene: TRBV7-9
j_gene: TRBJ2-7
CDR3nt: TGTGCCAGCAGCTCAGTAGACAACTCCTACGAGCAGTACTTC
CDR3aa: CASSSVDNSYEQYF

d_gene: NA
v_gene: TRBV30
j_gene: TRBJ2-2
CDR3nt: TGTGCCGGCTCCAAGGGACACGCGCGTCCTTTGGTCGGGGAGCTGTTTTTT
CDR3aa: CAGSKGHARPLVGELFF